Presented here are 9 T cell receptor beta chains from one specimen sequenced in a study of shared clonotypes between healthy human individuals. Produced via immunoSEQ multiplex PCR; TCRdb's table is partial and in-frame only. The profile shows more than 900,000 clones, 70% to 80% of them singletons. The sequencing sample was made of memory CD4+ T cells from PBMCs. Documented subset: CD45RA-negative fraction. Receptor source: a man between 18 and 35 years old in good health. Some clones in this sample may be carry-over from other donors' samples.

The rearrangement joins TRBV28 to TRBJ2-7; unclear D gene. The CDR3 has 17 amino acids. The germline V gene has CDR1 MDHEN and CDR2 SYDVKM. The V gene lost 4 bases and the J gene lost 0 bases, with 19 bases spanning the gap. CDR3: CASSSAGLDVRSYEQYF. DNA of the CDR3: TGTGCCAGCAGTTCCGCCGGCCTCGACGTTCGCTCCTACGAGCAGTACTTC.

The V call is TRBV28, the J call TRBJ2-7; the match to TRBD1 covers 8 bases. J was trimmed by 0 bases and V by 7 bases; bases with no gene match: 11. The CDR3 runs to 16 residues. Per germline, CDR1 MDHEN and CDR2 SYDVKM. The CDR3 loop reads CASTPAGTGASYEQYF. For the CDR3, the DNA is TGTGCCAGCACTCCAGCCGGGACAGGTGCCTCCTACGAGCAGTACTTC.

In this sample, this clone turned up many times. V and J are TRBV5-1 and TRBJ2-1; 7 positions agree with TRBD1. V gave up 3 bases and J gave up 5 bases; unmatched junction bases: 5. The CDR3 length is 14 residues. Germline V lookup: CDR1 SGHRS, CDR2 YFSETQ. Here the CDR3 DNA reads TGCGCCAGCAGCTACAGGGGTGGGGACAATGAGCAGTTCTTC. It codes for CASSYRGGDNEQFF.

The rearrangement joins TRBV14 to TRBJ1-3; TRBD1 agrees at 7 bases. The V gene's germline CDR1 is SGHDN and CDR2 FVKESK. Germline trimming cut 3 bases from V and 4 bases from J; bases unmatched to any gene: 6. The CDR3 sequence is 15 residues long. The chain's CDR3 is CASSHTGTAGNTIYF. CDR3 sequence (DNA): TGTGCCAGCAGCCACACCGGGACAGCCGGAAACACCATATATTTT.

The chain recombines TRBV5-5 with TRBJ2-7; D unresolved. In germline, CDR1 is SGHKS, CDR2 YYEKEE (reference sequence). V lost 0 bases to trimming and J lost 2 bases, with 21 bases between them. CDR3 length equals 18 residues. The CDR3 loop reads CASSLGIFGHDQPYEQYF. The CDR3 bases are TGTGCCAGCAGCTTGGGGATATTCGGGCATGATCAACCCTACGAGCAGTACTTC.

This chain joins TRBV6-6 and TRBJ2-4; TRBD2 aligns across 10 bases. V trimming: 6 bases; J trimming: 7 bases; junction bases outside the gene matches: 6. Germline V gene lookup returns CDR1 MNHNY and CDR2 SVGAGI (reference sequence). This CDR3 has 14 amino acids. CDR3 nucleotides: TGTGCCAGCAGGTTAGCGGGAGGAGGGAACATTCAGTACTTC. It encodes CASRLAGGGNIQYF.

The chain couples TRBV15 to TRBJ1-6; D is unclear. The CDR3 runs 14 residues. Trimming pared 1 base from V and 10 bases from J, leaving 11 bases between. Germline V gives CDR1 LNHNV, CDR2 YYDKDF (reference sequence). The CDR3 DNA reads TGTGCCACCAGCAGAGCTTCGGTCACCTCACCCCTCCACTTT. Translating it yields CATSRASVTSPLHF.

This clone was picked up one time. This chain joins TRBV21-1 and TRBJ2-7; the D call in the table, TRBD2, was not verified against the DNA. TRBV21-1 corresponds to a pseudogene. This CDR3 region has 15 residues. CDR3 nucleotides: TGTGCCAGCAGCAAACGGGGCGGGAGCTCCTACGAGCAGTACTTC. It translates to CASSKRGGSSYEQYF.

The DNA for the CDR3 is TGTGCCAGCAGCCGAACGGGACAGGGTAACACTGAAGCTTTCTTT. This codes for CASSRTGQGNTEAFF. The V and J genes are TRBV16 and TRBJ1-1, with 9 bases lining up with TRBD1. The trim removed 4 bases at V and 2 bases at J, leaving 5 bases unmatched. This CDR3 is built from 15 residues. Germline lookup yields CDR1 KGHSY and CDR2 FQNENV.